This T cell receptor (beta chain) derives from a study of cytomegalovirus exposure and HLA in healthy donors. The wider study: Within the Caucasian-associated ancestry cluster were around 81% of the 300 to 450 genotyped donors.

With regard to this clone: What it recognizes is unknown.

PCR used 60 Vbeta primers and 13 Jbeta primers. Libraries were prepared by immunoSEQ multiplex PCR; TCRdb keeps only in-frame clonotypes and omits some of them. The sample records some 150,000 clones, 82% being singletons. Points from the study as a whole: Sequencing likely generated an artifact that appeared as a cluster of highly shared sequence variants.

Healthy individuals who donated bone marrow served as the donors. V shed 2 bases and J shed 0 bases, with 5 bases lying between them. Germline CDR1 is ENHRY and CDR2 is SYGVKD. The CDR3 has 14 amino acids. The sequencing sample was made of PBMCs. The chain couples TRBV10-3 to TRBJ1-5; no firm D call. This TCR was recovered from a man aged 45-60 years in good health and CMV-seropositive. The CDR3 here is CAISEANSNQPQHF. CDR3 nucleotide sequence: TGTGCCATCAGTGAGGCGAATAGCAATCAGCCCCAGCATTTT.